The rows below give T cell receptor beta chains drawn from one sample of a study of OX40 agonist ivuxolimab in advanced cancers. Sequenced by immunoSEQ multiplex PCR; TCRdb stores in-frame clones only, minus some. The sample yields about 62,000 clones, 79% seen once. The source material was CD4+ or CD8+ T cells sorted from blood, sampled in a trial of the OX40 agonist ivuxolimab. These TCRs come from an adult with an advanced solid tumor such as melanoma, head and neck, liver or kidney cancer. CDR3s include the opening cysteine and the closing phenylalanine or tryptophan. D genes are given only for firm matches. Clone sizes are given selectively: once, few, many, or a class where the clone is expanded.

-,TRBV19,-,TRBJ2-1,CASSITGTPSSYNEQFF,TGTGCCAGTAGTATAACCGGGACACCAAGCTCCTACAATGAGCAGTTCTTC
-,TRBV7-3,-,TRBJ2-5,CASSQGGDQETQYF,TGTGCCAGCAGCCAGGGCGGGGACCAAGAGACCCAGTACTTC
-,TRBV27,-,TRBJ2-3,CASSLSAGLGTDTQYF,TGTGCCAGCAGTTTATCGGCGGGATTGGGTACAGATACGCAGTATTTT
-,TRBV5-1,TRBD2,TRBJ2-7,CATKTTSGSYEQYF,TGCGCCACCAAAACGACTAGCGGCTCATACGAGCAGTACTTC
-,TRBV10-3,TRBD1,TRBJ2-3,CAISPGQGVMGDTQYF,TGTGCCATCAGTCCGGGACAGGGGGTAATGGGAGATACGCAGTATTTT
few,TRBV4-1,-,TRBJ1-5,CASSQEGLSNQPQHF,TGCGCCAGCAGCCAAGAGGGGTTGAGCAATCAGCCCCAGCATTTT
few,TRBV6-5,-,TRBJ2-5,CASRGHHQETQYF,TGTGCCAGCAGAGGACACCACCAAGAGACCCAGTACTTC
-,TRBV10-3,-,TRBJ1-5,CAISESSQLNQPQHF,TGTGCCATCAGTGAGTCCTCGCAGCTCAATCAGCCCCAGCATTTT
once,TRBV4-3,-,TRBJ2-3,CASSQVGDTDTQYF,TGCGCCAGCAGCCAAGTTGGAGACACAGATACGCAGTATTTT
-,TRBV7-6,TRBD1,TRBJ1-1,CASSQGQGMNTEAFF,TGTGCCAGCAGCCAGGGACAGGGAATGAACACTGAAGCTTTCTTT
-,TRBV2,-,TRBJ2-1,CASSIATAPNYNEQFF,TGTGCCAGCAGTATCGCGACAGCGCCTAACTACAATGAGCAGTTCTTC
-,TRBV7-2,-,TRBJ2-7,CASSATGFQYF,TGTGCCAGCAGCGCCACGGGGTTCCAGTACTTC
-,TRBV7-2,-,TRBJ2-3,CASSFGQTSTDTQYF,TGTGCCAGCAGCTTCGGGCAAACTAGCACAGATACGCAGTATTTT
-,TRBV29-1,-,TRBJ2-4,CSVDGPGNIQYF,TGCAGCGTTGACGGGCCTGGGAACATTCAGTACTTC
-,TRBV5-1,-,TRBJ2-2,CAGASGENTGELFF,TGCGCGGGGGCGAGCGGAGAGAACACCGGGGAGCTGTTTTTT
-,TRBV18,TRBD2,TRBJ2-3,CASSIWGLAGGPAAQYF,TGTGCCAGCTCAATTTGGGGACTAGCGGGGGGCCCTGCCGCGCAGTATTTT
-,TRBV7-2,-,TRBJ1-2,CASSPKPSAPYTF,TGTGCCAGCAGCCCAAAGCCCTCGGCCCCCTACACCTTC
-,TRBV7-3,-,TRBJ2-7,CASSFYNRGAGEQYF,TGTGCCAGCAGCTTCTACAACCGGGGCGCGGGGGAGCAGTACTTC
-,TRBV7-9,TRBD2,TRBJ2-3,CASSKRTSGTGGETQYF,TGTGCCAGCAGCAAAAGGACTAGCGGAACCGGGGGGGAGACGCAGTATTTT
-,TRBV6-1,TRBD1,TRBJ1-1,CASSETGSRRNTEAFF,TGTGCCAGCAGTGAGACAGGGTCTAGGAGGAACACTGAAGCTTTCTTT
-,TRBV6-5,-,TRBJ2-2,CASSYVGGELFF,TGTGCCAGCAGTTACGTGGGGGGGGAGCTGTTTTTT
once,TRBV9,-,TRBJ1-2,CASSVVSGDGYTF,TGTGCCAGCAGCGTAGTGTCTGGGGATGGCTACACCTTC
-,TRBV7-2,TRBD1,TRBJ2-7,CASSYPGQGGYEQYF,TGTGCCAGCAGCTACCCGGGACAGGGGGGTTACGAGCAGTACTTC
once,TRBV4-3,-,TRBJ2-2,CASSRRLVVPGELFF,TGCGCCAGCAGCCGGAGACTAGTAGTTCCCGGGGAGCTGTTTTTT
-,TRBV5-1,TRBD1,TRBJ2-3,CASNPGQVTTDTQYF,TGCGCCAGCAATCCCGGACAGGTTACGACAGATACGCAGTATTTT
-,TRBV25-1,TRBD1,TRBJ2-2,CASSSPETGIGELFF,TGTGCCAGCAGTTCCCCGGAGACAGGGATCGGGGAGCTGTTTTTT
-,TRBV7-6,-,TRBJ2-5,CASSSSDRTQETQYF,TGTGCCAGCAGCTCCTCCGACAGGACTCAAGAGACCCAGTACTTC
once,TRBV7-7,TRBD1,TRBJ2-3,CASSPRTGLDTQYF,TGTGCCAGCAGCCCGCGGACAGGATTGGATACGCAGTATTTT
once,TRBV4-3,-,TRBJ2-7,CASSQDQGWGIEQYF,TGCGCCAGCAGCCAAGATCAGGGGTGGGGGATCGAGCAGTACTTC
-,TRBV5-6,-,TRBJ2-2,CASSRDFNTGELFF,TGTGCCAGCAGCCGGGACTTCAACACCGGGGAGCTGTTTTTT
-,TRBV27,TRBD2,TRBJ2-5,CASSLGAGGPETQYF,TGTGCCAGCAGTTTGGGAGCGGGGGGGCCTGAGACCCAGTACTTC
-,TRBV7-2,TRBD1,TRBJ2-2,CASSLTGTPGAGELFF,TGTGCCAGCAGCTTGACAGGGACACCCGGTGCCGGGGAGCTGTTTTTT
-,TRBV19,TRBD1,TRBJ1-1,CASIRQGTGGFGAFF,TGTGCCAGTATCCGACAAGGGACAGGGGGATTCGGAGCTTTCTTT
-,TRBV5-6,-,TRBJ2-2,CASSPTPNTGELFF,TGTGCCAGCAGCCCGACCCCGAACACCGGGGAGCTGTTTTTT
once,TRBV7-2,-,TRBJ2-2,CASSFIGRELFF,TGTGCCAGCAGCTTCATCGGCAGGGAGCTGTTTTTT
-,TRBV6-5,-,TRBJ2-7,CASSLATEYEQYF,TGTGCCAGCAGCCTTGCGACGGAATACGAGCAGTACTTC
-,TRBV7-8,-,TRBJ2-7,CASSLGLTGPPYEQYF,TGTGCCAGCAGCTTAGGGTTAACAGGGCCGCCTTACGAGCAGTACTTC